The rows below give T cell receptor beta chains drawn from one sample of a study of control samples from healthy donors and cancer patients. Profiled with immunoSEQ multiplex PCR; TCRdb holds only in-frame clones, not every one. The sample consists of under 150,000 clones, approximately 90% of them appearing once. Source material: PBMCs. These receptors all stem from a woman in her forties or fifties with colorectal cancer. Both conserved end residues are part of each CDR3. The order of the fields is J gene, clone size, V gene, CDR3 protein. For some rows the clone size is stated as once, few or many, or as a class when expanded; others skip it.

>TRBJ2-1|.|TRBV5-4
CASSSNGGAVEQFF
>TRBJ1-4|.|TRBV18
CASSPDGINEKLFF
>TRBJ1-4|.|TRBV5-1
CASSDRDSVLATNEKLFF
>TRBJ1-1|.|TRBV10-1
CASSPSTLRPEAFF
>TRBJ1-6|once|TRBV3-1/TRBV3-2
CASSQPGQGYNSPLHF
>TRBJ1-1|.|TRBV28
CASSSRQGLMNTEAFF
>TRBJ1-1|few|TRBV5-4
CASSPGRGVTEAFF
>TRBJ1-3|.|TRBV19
CASSTRGQGPGNTIYF
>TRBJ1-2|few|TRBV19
CASLTTGTNYGYTF
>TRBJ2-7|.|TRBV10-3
CAAHEGQSYEQYF
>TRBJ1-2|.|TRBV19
CASSMDREVKANYGYTF
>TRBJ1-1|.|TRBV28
CASSGVNTEAFF
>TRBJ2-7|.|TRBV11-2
CASSAGTSASYEQYF
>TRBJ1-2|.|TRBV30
CAWSSGTGVPYGYTF
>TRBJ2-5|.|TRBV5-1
CASSLGPLQAQIQETQYF
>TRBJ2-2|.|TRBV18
CASSPGAGSRTGELFF
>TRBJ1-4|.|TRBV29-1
CSVLTDRSNEKLFF
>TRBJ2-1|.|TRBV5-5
CASSTGDEQFF
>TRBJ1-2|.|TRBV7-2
CASSLQGGGMSYGYTF
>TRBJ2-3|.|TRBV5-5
CASSIPGTGGTDTQYF
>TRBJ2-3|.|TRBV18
CASSPETVTSQYF
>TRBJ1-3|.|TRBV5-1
CASSLGGGSGNTIYF
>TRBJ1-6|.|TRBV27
CASSPAVGRYSPLHF
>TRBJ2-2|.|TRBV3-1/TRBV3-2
CASSQLGTGRSGELFF
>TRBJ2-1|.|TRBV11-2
CASSLGPRDRVKHEQFF
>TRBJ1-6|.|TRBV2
CASSVDGTAYNSPLHF
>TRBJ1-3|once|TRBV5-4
CASSFGAARVGNTIYF
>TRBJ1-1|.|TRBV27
CASSFRGTEAFF
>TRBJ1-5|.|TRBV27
CASSPIGTPRGQPQHF
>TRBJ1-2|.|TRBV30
CAWSGTGYGYTF
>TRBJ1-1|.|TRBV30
CAWSEQGGTEAFF
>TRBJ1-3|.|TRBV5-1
CASSLPGQGNTIYF
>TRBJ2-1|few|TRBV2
CASSVGRVAGGNEQFF
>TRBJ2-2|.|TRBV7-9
CASSRQPPGNGELFF
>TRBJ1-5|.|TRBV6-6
CASSVGERTQPQHF
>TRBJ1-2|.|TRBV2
CASRQGGYGYTF
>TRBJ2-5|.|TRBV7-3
CASSLQAEETQYF
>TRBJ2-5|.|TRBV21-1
CASSKPGREETQYF
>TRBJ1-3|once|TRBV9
CASSVGVSGNTIYF
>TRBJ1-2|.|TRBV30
CAWNYQMGTAPNYGYTF
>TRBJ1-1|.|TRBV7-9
CASSLRGMNTEAFF
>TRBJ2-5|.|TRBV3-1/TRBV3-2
CASSQEGTQYF